This T cell receptor beta chain came from a study of T cell repertoires in cytomegalovirus infection. V lost 3 bases, J lost 5 bases, and 11 bases lay in between. The CDR3 is made up of 13 amino acids. Germline V gene data show CDR1 as SEHNR and CDR2 as FQNEAQ (reference sequence). TCRdb itself ran the reads through MiXCR, one entry per CDR3 protein. The data hold roughly 630,000 distinct CDR3 sequences, with 24% observed a single time. This clonotype has ten or more counts. The sequence derives from a human donor in good health (CMV status not recorded). Some clones in this sample may be carry-over from other donors' samples. The sequencing sample was made of CD8+ T cells from PBMCs. The chain has TRBV7-9 and TRBJ2-7; tentatively, D is TRBD2 (5 bases). CDR3 sequence: CASSFAGRDEQYF. CDR3 in DNA: TGTGCCAGCAGCTTTGCGGGTCGCGACGAGCAGTACTTC.